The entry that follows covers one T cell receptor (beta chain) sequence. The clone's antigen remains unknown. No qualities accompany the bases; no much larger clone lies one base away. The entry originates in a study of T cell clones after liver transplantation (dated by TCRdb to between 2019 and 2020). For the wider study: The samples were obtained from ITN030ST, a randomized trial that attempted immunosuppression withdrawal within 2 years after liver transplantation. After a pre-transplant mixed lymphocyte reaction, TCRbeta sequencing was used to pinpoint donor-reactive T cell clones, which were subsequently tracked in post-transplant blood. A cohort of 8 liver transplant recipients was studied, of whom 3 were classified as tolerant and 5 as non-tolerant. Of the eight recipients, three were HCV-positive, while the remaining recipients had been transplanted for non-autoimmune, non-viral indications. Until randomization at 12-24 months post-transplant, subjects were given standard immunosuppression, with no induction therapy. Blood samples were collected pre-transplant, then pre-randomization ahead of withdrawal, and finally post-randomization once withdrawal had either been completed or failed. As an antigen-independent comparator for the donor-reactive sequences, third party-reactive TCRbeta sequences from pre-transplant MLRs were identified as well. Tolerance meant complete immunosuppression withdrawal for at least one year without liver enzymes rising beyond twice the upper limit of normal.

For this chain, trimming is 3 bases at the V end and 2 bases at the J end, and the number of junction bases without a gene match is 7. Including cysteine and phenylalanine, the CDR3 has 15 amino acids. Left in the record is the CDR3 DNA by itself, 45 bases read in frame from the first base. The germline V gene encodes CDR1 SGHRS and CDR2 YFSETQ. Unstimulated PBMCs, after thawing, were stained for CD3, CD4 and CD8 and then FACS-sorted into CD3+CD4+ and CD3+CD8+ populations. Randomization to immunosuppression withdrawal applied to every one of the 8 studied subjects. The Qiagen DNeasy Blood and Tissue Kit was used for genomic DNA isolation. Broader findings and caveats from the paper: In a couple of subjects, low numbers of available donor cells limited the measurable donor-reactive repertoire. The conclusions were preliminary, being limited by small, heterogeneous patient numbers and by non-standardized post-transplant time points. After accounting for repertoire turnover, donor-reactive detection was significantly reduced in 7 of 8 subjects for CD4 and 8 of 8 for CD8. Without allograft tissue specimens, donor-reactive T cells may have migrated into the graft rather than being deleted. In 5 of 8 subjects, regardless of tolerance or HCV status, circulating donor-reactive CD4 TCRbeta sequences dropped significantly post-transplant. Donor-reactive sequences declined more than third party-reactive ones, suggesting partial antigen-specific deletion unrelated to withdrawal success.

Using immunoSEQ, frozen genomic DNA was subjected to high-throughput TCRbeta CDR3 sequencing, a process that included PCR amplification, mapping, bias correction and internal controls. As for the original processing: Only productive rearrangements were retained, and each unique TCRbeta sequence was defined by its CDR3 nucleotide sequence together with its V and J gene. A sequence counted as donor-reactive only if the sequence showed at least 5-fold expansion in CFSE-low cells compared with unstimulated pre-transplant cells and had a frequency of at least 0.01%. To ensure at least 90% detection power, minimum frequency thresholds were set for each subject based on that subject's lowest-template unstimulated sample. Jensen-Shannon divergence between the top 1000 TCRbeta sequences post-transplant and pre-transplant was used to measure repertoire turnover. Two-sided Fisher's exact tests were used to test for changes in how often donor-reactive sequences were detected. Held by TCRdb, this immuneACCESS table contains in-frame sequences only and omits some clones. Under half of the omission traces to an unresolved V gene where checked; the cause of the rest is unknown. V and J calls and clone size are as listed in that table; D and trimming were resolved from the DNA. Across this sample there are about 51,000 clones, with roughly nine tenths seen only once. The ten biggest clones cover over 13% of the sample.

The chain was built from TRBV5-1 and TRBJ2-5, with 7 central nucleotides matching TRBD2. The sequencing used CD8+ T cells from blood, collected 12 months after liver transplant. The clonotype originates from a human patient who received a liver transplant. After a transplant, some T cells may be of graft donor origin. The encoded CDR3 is CASSSRTSRQETQYF. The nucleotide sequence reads TGCGCCAGCAGCTCAAGGACTAGTCGACAAGAGACCCAGTACTTC.